This T cell receptor (beta chain) derives from a study of identifying expanded T cells in peripheral blood. As concerns this clone: Its target is not known.

The data were produced by immunoSEQ multiplex PCR, yet TCRdb's version contains in-frame clones alone and is incomplete. The sample records around 99,000 clones, less than 90% being singletons. Study results and limitations: Variance in clone template counts between approximately two-week samples significantly increased with total template count across all healthy donors. Over two and four weeks, about 15 and 19 clones changed, versus approximately 1.1 between replicates.

Germline CDR1 GTSNPN, CDR2 SVGIG (reference sequence). The CDR3 is made up of 15 amino acids. V was cut by 0 bases and J by 6 bases, with 15 bases left in between. No infections or other immune events were documented during collection. This chain links TRBV30 with TRBJ1-5, with D unclear. Sequencing was performed on blood. The TCR comes from a person between 18 and 69 years old in good health. CDR3 sequence reads: CAWSVGSNPVQPQHF. The CDR3, as DNA: TGTGCCTGGAGTGTTGGCTCGAACCCGGTTCAGCCCCAGCATTTT.